A selection of T cell receptor beta chains follows, all from one sample in a study of blood T cells in healthy people across ages. TCRdb independently ran MiXCR on the 5' RACE reads; one entry per CDR3 protein. The sample holds approximately 350,000 distinct CDR3 sequences, over 45% seen once. Sequencing was performed on blood. The receptors were sampled from a man aged 60 to 69 in good health. The CDR3 runs from the conserved cysteine through the conserved F or W. Fields, in order: J gene, clone size, V gene, D gene, CDR3 protein, CDR3 DNA. A D gene is named only where the DNA matches it firmly. Size values are once, few and many counts, or a class for expanded clones, and some rows have none.

J gene: TRBJ1-2
clone size: once
V gene: TRBV20-1
D gene: TRBD1
CDR3 protein: CSADTGEANYGYTF
CDR3 DNA: TGCAGTGCGGACACAGGGGAAGCTAACTATGGCTACACCTTC

J gene: TRBJ2-6
clone size: -
V gene: TRBV28
D gene: -
CDR3 protein: CATRPVSGANVLTF
CDR3 DNA: TGTGCCACCCGGCCGGTCTCTGGGGCCAACGTCCTGACTTTC

J gene: TRBJ2-1
clone size: few
V gene: TRBV29-1
D gene: TRBD2
CDR3 protein: CSVDPRRAGGQIKLYNEQFF
CDR3 DNA: TGCAGCGTTGACCCTCGGAGGGCGGGGGGACAAATTAAACTCTACAATGAGCAGTTCTTC

J gene: TRBJ2-5
clone size: -
V gene: TRBV11-2
D gene: -
CDR3 protein: CASSLTLAKEYF
CDR3 DNA: TGTGCCAGCAGCTTAACACTCGCTAAGGAGTACTTC

J gene: TRBJ2-1
clone size: -
V gene: TRBV11-3
D gene: -
CDR3 protein: CASSPAPSSYNEQFF
CDR3 DNA: TGTGCCAGCAGCCCCGCACCGAGCTCCTACAATGAGCAGTTCTTC

J gene: TRBJ1-5
clone size: -
V gene: TRBV2
D gene: -
CDR3 protein: CASSDGGASNQPQHF
CDR3 DNA: TGTGCCAGCAGTGATGGAGGGGCGAGCAATCAGCCCCAGCATTTT

J gene: TRBJ2-4
clone size: -
V gene: TRBV16
D gene: -
CDR3 protein: CASSQSRAKNIQYF
CDR3 DNA: TGTGCCAGCAGCCAATCGAGGGCCAAAAACATTCAGTACTTC

J gene: TRBJ2-3
clone size: -
V gene: TRBV9
D gene: TRBD2
CDR3 protein: CASSVTSGDDTQYF
CDR3 DNA: TGTGCCAGCAGCGTTACTAGCGGGGATGATACGCAGTATTTT

J gene: TRBJ2-3
clone size: -
V gene: TRBV15
D gene: -
CDR3 protein: CATRTGSSTDTQYF
CDR3 DNA: TGTGCCACCCGGACGGGAAGTAGCACAGATACGCAGTATTTT

J gene: TRBJ2-1
clone size: few
V gene: TRBV6-5
D gene: -
CDR3 protein: CASSYSWTPYNEQFF
CDR3 DNA: TGTGCCAGCAGTTACTCGTGGACCCCCTACAATGAGCAGTTCTTC

J gene: TRBJ2-7
clone size: few
V gene: TRBV6-2/TRBV6-3
D gene: -
CDR3 protein: CASSNLYEQYF
CDR3 DNA: TGTGCCAGCAGTAATCTCTACGAGCAGTACTTC

J gene: TRBJ2-1
clone size: -
V gene: TRBV9
D gene: -
CDR3 protein: CASSTGPRVNEQFF
CDR3 DNA: TGTGCCAGCAGCACGGGCCCCCGGGTCAATGAGCAGTTCTTC

J gene: TRBJ2-5
clone size: few
V gene: TRBV7-2
D gene: TRBD2
CDR3 protein: CASSKGLARGGETQYF
CDR3 DNA: TGTGCCAGCAGCAAGGGACTAGCGCGGGGGGGGGAGACCCAGTACTTC

J gene: TRBJ1-2
clone size: few
V gene: TRBV5-5
D gene: -
CDR3 protein: CASSLLQANYGYTF
CDR3 DNA: TGTGCCAGCAGCTTGTTGCAGGCTAACTATGGCTACACCTTC

J gene: TRBJ2-1
clone size: -
V gene: TRBV3-1
D gene: TRBD2
CDR3 protein: CASSPTGTRKQFF
CDR3 DNA: TGTGCCAGCAGCCCGACCGGGACTAGAAAGCAGTTCTTC

J gene: TRBJ2-7
clone size: few
V gene: TRBV20-1
D gene: -
CDR3 protein: CSATDGTYEQYF
CDR3 DNA: TGCAGTGCTACCGACGGCACCTACGAGCAGTACTTC

J gene: TRBJ2-5
clone size: many
V gene: TRBV12-3/TRBV12-4
D gene: -
CDR3 protein: CASSLAGVEETQYF
CDR3 DNA: TGTGCCAGCAGTTTAGCAGGGGTCGAGGAGACCCAGTACTTC

J gene: TRBJ2-7
clone size: -
V gene: TRBV9
D gene: -
CDR3 protein: CASSEGGDIRSYEQYF
CDR3 DNA: TGTGCCAGCAGCGAAGGCGGGGACATAAGGTCCTACGAGCAGTACTTC

J gene: TRBJ2-7
clone size: -
V gene: TRBV4-1
D gene: -
CDR3 protein: CASSQDLWVEQYF
CDR3 DNA: TGCGCCAGCAGCCAAGATTTATGGGTAGAGCAGTACTTC

J gene: TRBJ2-3
clone size: -
V gene: TRBV6-5
D gene: TRBD2
CDR3 protein: CASSYSPGAGEGAGGTDTQYF
CDR3 DNA: TGTGCCAGCAGTTACTCTCCTGGCGCGGGAGAGGGTGCCGGGGGCACAGATACGCAGTATTTT

J gene: TRBJ2-7
clone size: -
V gene: TRBV29-1
D gene: -
CDR3 protein: CSVLFRNLYNEQYF
CDR3 DNA: TGCAGCGTCTTGTTCCGGAACCTGTACAATGAGCAGTACTTC

J gene: TRBJ2-7
clone size: -
V gene: TRBV20-1
D gene: TRBD2
CDR3 protein: CSARDTGGASYEQYF
CDR3 DNA: TGCAGTGCTAGAGATACGGGGGGTGCCTCCTACGAGCAGTACTTC

J gene: TRBJ2-7
clone size: -
V gene: TRBV6-5
D gene: -
CDR3 protein: CASRNIQGSYEQYF
CDR3 DNA: TGTGCCAGCAGGAATATACAGGGCTCCTACGAGCAGTACTTC